This T cell receptor (beta chain) was observed in a study of lymphopenia after photon versus proton radiotherapy. General study findings and limits: Survival link was tested only in deceased patients; proton benefit remains a possibility. Larger post-nadir TCR diversity loss correlated inversely with survival in deceased patients. Proton therapy kept repertoires fairly stable, unlike photons, which gained effector/memory cells. Oligoclonal CD8+ Temra expansion after nadir drove photon patients' diversity drop.

Produced via immunoSEQ multiplex PCR; TCRdb's table is partial and in-frame only. The sample carries roughly 15,000 clones, roughly four fifths recorded once. CDR1 and CDR2 from the germline V gene are MDHEN and SYDVKM. Trimming cost V 8 bases and J 10 bases; bases outside gene matches: 9. This CDR3 region has 14 residues. This clone was seen a single time. Its antigen is unknown. The starting material was peripheral blood, obtained from a patient treated with photon-based radiotherapy. This sequence was found in a man aged 50 to 59 with gastric cancer. The chain combines TRBV28 with TRBJ1-4; 11 bases align to TRBD1. CDR3 in amino acids: CASYSGQGARKLFF. The DNA of the CDR3 is TGTGCCAGCTATAGTGGACAGGGGGCCCGAAAACTGTTTTTT.